The present TCR beta chain was sequenced within a study of cytomegalovirus exposure and HLA in healthy donors (TCRdb year 2017). For the wider study: According to an earlier analysis of a few hundred of the donors, about 170 million T cells yielded roughly 110 million unique TCR beta sequences and approximately 280 Gb of sequence data. A later analysis re-analyzed previously published TCR beta repertoires from 666 donors and added high-resolution HLA genotyping to study TCR occurrence patterns. In the later analysis, no new phenotypic data were used to find candidate immune exposures; instead, reliance was placed on TCR beta sequences and their occurrence across donors. A later genetic analysis took genome-wide SNP genotypes for 398 of the 666 donors and used that subset as a discovery cohort. Among about 360 genotyped donors of the cohort, an average of approximately 250,000 unique TCR beta nucleotide sequences were sequenced per donor, around 18% of them non-productive. The number of typed donors differed by locus: about 629-630 for A, B, C, DRB1 and DQB1; some 500 for DQA1; approximately 600 for DPA1; and some 430 for DPB1. High-throughput TCR immunosequencing, statistical association of individual TCRs with disease status, and machine learning were combined to predict cytomegalovirus infection status. Every repertoire in the discovery cohort had been generated on one and the same sequencing platform. A separate validation cohort of more than 100 different subjects was used in addition to the roughly 670-subject first cohort. Among the roughly 430 genotyped donors, approximately 76% belonged to the genetic ancestry cluster associated with self-reported Caucasian donors. HLA typing covered class I and class II loci at four-digit resolution. About 280 gigabases of sequencing data and 70 million to 100 million unique TCR sequences were included in an early release covering 550 to 650 HLA-typed donors. The study aimed to test whether cataloging public T cell receptors could reveal signatures of past pathogen exposure. An earlier analysis of some 500 of the donors used high-throughput TCR beta sequencing to judge whether each TCR beta V gene segment behaved as functional or pseudogenic. The T cell repertoires of some 700 subjects were profiled by immunosequencing and related to cytomegalovirus serostatus. Roughly 5 DR-DQ haplotypes were handled as single units for association and clustering, since linkage in the cohort was strong. Donor age, sex, ethnicity and CMV serostatus were compiled together with the repertoire data. Results and caveats for the whole study, not just this receptor: The earlier analysis of nearly 600 of the donors excluded 15 to 20 rarely observed V segments, including chromosome 9 orphons, because counts were too low. The 87-base-pair reads could not distinguish some IMGT-functional V segments, including TRBV6-2 and TRBV6-3, so those segments were excluded. A further reported finding was that TCR beta sequences accurately predicted the HLA-A and HLA-B alleles for most subjects in the first cohort. Compared with the approximately 700-donor mean, donors in an Asian-associated ancestry cluster had fewer N-insertions in productive TCRs, according to a later genetic analysis. In vitro tests confirmed that a few of the cytomegalovirus-associated TCR beta chains recognize cytomegalovirus antigens. Strong co-occurrence of HLA alleles, especially DR and DQ, made assigning TCR associations to individual alleles difficult. Several of the top co-occurrence clusters appeared to be linked to parvovirus B19, influenza, CMV and Epstein-Barr virus, according to a later analysis. In this cohort, only TCR beta chains were sequenced, and detectable features were limited by the absence of alpha or paired-chain data. A later analysis found that most CMV-associated TCR beta chains appeared HLA-restricted, with HLA associations seemingly driven largely by CMV exposure. Across donors, most TCR sequences were observed very rarely, whereas some public TCRs were present in many individuals. In the study, roughly 160 TCR beta chains were listed as associated with cytomegalovirus. Presence/absence analyses assumed roughly uniform sequencing depth across donors, an assumption that may not hold. Immune exposure information for the cohort was limited to CMV serostatus. A cluster of highly shared sequence variants was judged likely to represent a technical artifact of the sequencing pipeline. In an earlier analysis of about 600 of the donors, most TCR beta V segments appeared in productive rearrangements about 87% or about 30% of the time, broadly matching IMGT annotations. HLA typing was unavailable for some donors at each locus, so association tests used only the typed subset. V-gene and J-gene trimming of TCR beta chains was associated with a missense DCLRE1C variant in a later genetic analysis, and the association was replicated in an independent cohort. A later analysis found that TCR association rates varied across HLA loci, with DRB1 alleles showing the most associated TCRs and HLA-C alleles the fewest. The authors suggested that the approach could potentially be generalized to other disease states and immunological phenotypes. In a later analysis, around 17,000 TCR beta sequences were associated with specific HLA alleles at a false discovery rate of 0.05. Linkage disequilibrium might explain the correlated functional status among segregating V segments, but an unknown experimental factor could not be ruled out. In both the original and validation cohorts, the classifier was reported to diagnose cytomegalovirus status with high specificity and sensitivity. In a later analysis, HLA-associated TCR beta chains were found to be more clonally expanded and to have lower generation probabilities than equally common non-associated chains.

As to this clone: Its specific antigen is unknown. No much larger clone is present one base from it, and per-base qualities are unavailable.

The cohort comprised some 680 healthy bone marrow donors. Cohort members were all nominally healthy when sampled, although unrecorded immune exposures were likely present. The donor was CMV seropositive and was included in the group of 250 to 350 seropositive cohort members. A peripheral blood sample was provided by each donor, and peripheral blood mononuclear cells were used for TCR beta sequencing. The Qiagen DNeasy Blood Extraction Kit was used to extract genomic DNA from the blood cell samples. CDR1 SGHVS and CDR2 FNYEAQ are derived from the germline V gene. For this chain, trimming is 5 bases at the V end and 3 bases at the J end, and the number of junction bases without a gene match is 8. Its CDR3 holds 16 amino acids, cysteine through phenylalanine. Only the CDR3 DNA is retained, 48 bases long and in frame from the first base. Receptor libraries were prepared by the immunoSEQ multiplex PCR assay. A mixture of 60 forward primers for TCR Vbeta segments and 13 reverse primers for TCR Jbeta segments was used in the multiplex PCR. The CDR3 region of rearranged TCR beta genes was amplified from genomic DNA with a multiplex PCR assay. On the Illumina HiSeq System, the amplified TCR beta libraries were sequenced as 87-base-pair reads. The authors processed their data as follows. A later analysis counted about 80 million unique TCR beta chains across the 666 repertoires, and around 9.9 million of these chains were shared by at least two donors. Raw reads were error-corrected and collapsed into unique sequences with a nearest-neighbor algorithm that merged closely related sequences to remove PCR and sequencing errors. V, D and J gene segments were assigned by aligning CDR3 sequences to IMGT reference sequences. For a sequence to be retained, a match of at least six nucleotides was required to both a V gene segment and a J gene segment. Rearrangements were called productive when the CDR3 lacked stop codons and stayed in frame with V and J; all others were non-productive. CDR3 was defined according to IMGT convention as the region running from the second conserved V-encoded cysteine to the conserved J-encoded phenylalanine. Sequences without an unambiguous match to a single V gene segment were excluded from the earlier analysis of a few hundred of the donors. An earlier analysis of just under 600 of the donors called V segments functional above 56.7% productive rearrangements and segregating when the between-donor standard deviation exceeded 5%. A statistical classification framework was built for diagnosing cytomegalovirus status from the catalog of TCR beta chain sequences. In a later analysis, TCR nucleotide sequences were compared against IMGT/GENE-DB human TR gene sequences so that V and J genes could be assigned. A later analysis assigned CDR3 sequences and most-parsimonious VDJ recombination scenarios with the TCRdist pipeline. In a later analysis, each TCR beta chain was defined by its CDR3 amino acid sequence together with its V-gene family, and reads lacking a unique V-gene family were excluded. As a way to deal with suspected cross-contamination and a sequencing artifact, a later analysis dropped 640 or so nucleotide sequences that were highly shared and had low generation probability. In a later analysis, a clonal expansion index was calculated for each public chain from normalized within-repertoire ranks of inferred template counts. Generation probabilities in a later analysis came from a VDJ recombination model fitted to out-of-frame rearrangements, and those results were checked against IGoR. In a later analysis, TCR-TCR, TCR-HLA and TCR-CMV co-occurrence was scored with hypergeometric tests, and a repertoire-size bias correction was applied to TCR pairs. In a later analysis, false discovery rates were estimated by permuting HLA or CMV assignments 20 times. In a later analysis, co-occurring TCRs were grouped using DBSCAN, and TCRdist sequence similarity was added for clustering within HLA-allele-positive subsets. Repertoires with fewer than 30,000 or more than 120,000 public chains, plus five repertoires with anomalous nucleotide sharing, were excluded from co-occurrence clustering. Not all clones reach the TCRdb copy of this immuneACCESS table, which keeps in-frame sequences only. Checked studies attribute under half of the gap to unresolved V genes and leave the rest unexplained. That table furnishes V, J and clone size, whereas the DNA furnished D and trimming. The sample includes 150,000 or so clones, with over 60% observed a single time. The ten largest clones add up to about 3% of the sample.

The sequence joins TRBV7-6 to TRBJ2-5; TRBD2 lines up with 11 middle nucleotides. The receptor was derived from a woman in her twenties or thirties in good health and CMV-seropositive. The specimen sequenced was PBMCs. DNA sequence: TGTGCCAGCAGCATACTCCCTAGCGGGGGGAAAGAGACCCAGTACTTC. The translation is CASSILPSGGKETQYF.